This record covers a single T cell receptor beta chain. Its antigen is still unknown. The record originates from a study of cytomegalovirus exposure and HLA in healthy donors. General study findings and limits: Because they were indistinguishable, some V segments, including TRBV6-2 and TRBV6-3, were excluded.

PCR amplification relied on 60 Vbeta primers (plus 13 Jbeta primers). The method was immunoSEQ multiplex PCR; TCRdb's version includes in-frame clones alone and lacks a portion of them. The sample shows under 110,000 clones, 65% to 80% of them seen only once. This CDR3 comprises 15 residues. Germline V gene lookup returns CDR1 LGHNA and CDR2 YSLEER. Trimming removed 1 base from V and 9 bases from J; junction bases left unmatched: 5. The sequenced sample consisted of PBMCs. This sequence originates from a man aged 55 to 70 in good health and CMV-seronegative. V is TRBV4-3 and J is TRBJ1-6, with 8 bases matching TRBD1. CDR3 residues: CASSQARTGSSPLHF. In DNA form, the CDR3 reads TGCGCCAGCAGCCAAGCCCGGACAGGGAGTTCACCCCTCCACTTT.